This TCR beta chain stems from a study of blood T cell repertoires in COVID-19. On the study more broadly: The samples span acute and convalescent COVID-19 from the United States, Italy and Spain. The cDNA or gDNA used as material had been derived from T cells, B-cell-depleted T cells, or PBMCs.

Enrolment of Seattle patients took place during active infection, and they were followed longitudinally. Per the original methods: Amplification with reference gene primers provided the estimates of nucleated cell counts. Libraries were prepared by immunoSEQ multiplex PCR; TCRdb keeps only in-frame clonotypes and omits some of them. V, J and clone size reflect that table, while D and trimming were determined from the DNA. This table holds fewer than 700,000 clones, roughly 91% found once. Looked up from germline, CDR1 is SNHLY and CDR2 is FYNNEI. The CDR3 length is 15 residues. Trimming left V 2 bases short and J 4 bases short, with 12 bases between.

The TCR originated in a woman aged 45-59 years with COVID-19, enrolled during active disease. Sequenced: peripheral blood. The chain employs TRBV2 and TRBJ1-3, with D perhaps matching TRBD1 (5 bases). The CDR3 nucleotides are TGTGCCAGCAGTGAAAGGGGTTTTTGGGGAAACACCATATATTTT. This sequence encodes CASSERGFWGNTIYF. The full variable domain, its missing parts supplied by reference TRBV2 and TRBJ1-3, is EPEVTQTPSHQVTQMGQEVILRCVPISNHLYFYWYRQILGQKVEFLVSFYNNEISEKSEIFDDQFSVERPDGSNFTLKIRSTKLEDSAMYFCASSERGFWGNTIYFGEGSWLTVV.